The source of this T cell receptor beta chain is a study of tumour-infiltrating T cells in Burkitt lymphoma (dated by TCRdb to about 2020). Regarding the research as a whole: The Burkitt lymphoma cohort included approximately 74 patients and covered every epidemiological subtype of the disease. When TCR repertoire data were correlated with clinical outcome, productive clonality turned out to predict both overall and progression-free survival, independent of established prognosticators, age at diagnosis among them. Study-wide conclusions, independent of this receptor: Several public clonotypes shared across numerous Burkitt lymphoma patients were found, and shared tumour neoantigen selection absent from diffuse large B-cell lymphoma was thereby suggested.

The CDR3 covers 15 residues, taking in both the cysteine and the phenylalanine. Only the CDR3 portion is preserved as DNA: 45 bases, with reading frame beginning at the first base. Sequences MRHNA (CDR1) and SNTAGT (CDR2) are obtained from the germline V gene. V gives up 3 bases and J gives up 4 bases, and the segment between their germline ends measures 13 bases. Library preparation employed the immunoSEQ multiplex PCR assay. The source is immuneACCESS, and TCRdb retained only in-frame sequences with V and J called. Part of the clones is not carried over; for the studies checked, unresolved V genes explain less than half of this, and the remainder is unexplained. In this sample the table shows around 50,000 clones, around 29% of which occur a single time. The ten largest clones represent approximately 2.6% of the sample. This clone occurred many times. Its specific antigen is unknown. Per-base qualities were not stored, and no clone one base away is much larger.

The sequence came from a human donor with Burkitt lymphoma. The sample consisted of tumor tissue. The sequence links TRBV6-4 to TRBJ2-1, with no confidently assigned D gene. In nucleotides, the sequence is TGTGCCAGCAGTGAAGATTACAATAGTTACAATGAGCAGTTCTTC. This yields the protein CASSEDYNSYNEQFF.